These 6 T cell receptor beta chains were all obtained from the same sample, sequenced in a study of cytomegalovirus exposure and HLA in healthy donors. PCR used 60 Vbeta primers and 13 Jbeta primers. Clones were read by immunoSEQ multiplex PCR, and TCRdb kept only the in-frame ones, dropping some. The table lists more than 80,000 clones, 65% to 85% of them singletons. The sample taken for sequencing was PBMCs. These receptor sequences come from a girl aged 2 to 10 in good health and CMV-seropositive.

The chain combines TRBV30 with TRBJ2-6; TRBD2 agrees at 7 bases. Germline CDR1 and CDR2: GTSNPN and SVGIG (reference sequence). The trim removed 4 bases at V and 1 base at J, leaving 1 base unmatched. This CDR3 region has 14 residues. The CDR3 loop reads CAWMRGSGANVLTF. The CDR3 DNA reads TGTGCCTGGATGCGGGGGTCTGGGGCCAACGTCCTGACTTTC.

V is TRBV2 and J is TRBJ1-1; D possibly corresponds to TRBD1 (6 bases). The CDR3 runs 12 residues. V lost 7 bases, J lost 2 bases, and 8 bases lay in between. CDR1 is SNHLY and CDR2 is FYNNEI in the germline V gene. The CDR3 sequence: CASKGHNTEAFF. The CDR3 coding sequence is TGTGCCAGCAAGGGACATAACACTGAAGCTTTCTTT.

This clone was picked up one time. The chain recombines TRBV6-5 with TRBJ1-2; D remains ambiguous. The germline gives CDR1 MNHEY, CDR2 SVGAGI. CDR3 length equals 14 residues. Deletions cut 3 bases from V and 6 bases from J, with 14 bases between. CDR3 protein: CASSYWVGGNGYTF. The CDR3 nucleotides are TGTGCCAGCAGTTATTGGGTCGGCGGGAATGGCTACACCTTC.

The chain joins TRBV18 to TRBJ2-2; the match to TRBD1 covers 7 bases. Unmatched junction bases numbered 6, after V lost 2 bases and J lost 3 bases. CDR1 and CDR2 from the germline V gene are KGHSH and LQKENI. This CDR3 spans 16 amino acids. CDR3 loop: CASSPLRGRDTGELFF. The DNA of the CDR3 is TGTGCCAGCTCACCATTGAGGGGGCGCGACACCGGGGAGCTGTTTTTT.

As concerns this clone: At one end, the junction sequence differs from germline, possibly due to a read error. The gene calls are TRBV7-7 and TRBJ2-1, with D possibly being TRBD1 (5 bases). The V gene's germline CDR1 is SSHAT and CDR2 FNYEAQ (reference sequence). CDR3 size: 16 residues. CDR3 nucleotides: TGTGCTAGCAGCAAAAGGCAGGGTCTGAATGGGGATGAGCAGTTCTTC. Its translation: CASSKRQGLNGDEQFF.

The chain employs TRBV6-1 and TRBJ2-6; TRBD1 matches at 7 bases. CDR1 MNHNS and CDR2 SASEGT come from the germline V gene. The CDR3 is 15 amino acids. After removal of 6 bases from V and 2 bases from J, the junction contained 4 bases not matched to a gene. The CDR3 nucleotides read TGTGCCAGCAGGAACCAGGGGGCTGGGGCCAACGTCCTGACTTTC. This sequence encodes CASRNQGAGANVLTF.